This TCR beta chain was observed in a study of cytomegalovirus exposure and HLA in healthy donors. Researchers ran the PCR with 60 Vbeta and 13 Jbeta primers. Assay: immunoSEQ multiplex PCR; the TCRdb copy retains only in-frame clones and omits some. The sample has about 160,000 clones, roughly four fifths seen once. V dropped 8 bases and J dropped 0 bases, with 10 bases sitting between them. CDR1 and CDR2 (germline): MNHNY, SVGAGI (reference sequence). This CDR3 has 14 amino acids. V gene TRBV6-6 combines with J gene TRBJ2-2; D remains unclear. Sequenced input: PBMCs. The TCR comes from a man between 45 and 60 years old in good health and CMV-seropositive. CDR3 residues: CASERGPNTGELFF. The CDR3 coding sequence is TGTGCCAGCGAAAGAGGCCCGAACACCGGGGAGCTGTTTTTT.